The clone carrying this TCR beta chain was observed many times. The antigen is undetermined. These data originate in a study of Graves' ophthalmopathy and Graves' hyperthyroidism. Trimming took 0 bases from V and 5 from J; bases not matched to a gene: 2. The germline V gene encodes CDR1 ENHRY and CDR2 SYGVKD. The CDR3 contains 14 residues. Lactation, pregnancy, uncontrolled infections and other autoimmune diseases were all grounds for excluding patients. Clinicians diagnosed using symptoms, serum thyroxine, TRAb, thyroid ultrasound and orbital computed tomography. Amplified TCR beta CDR3 regions were obtained using RNA transcripts as template. An opening RT-PCR round employed HTBI primers and preceded a second-round multiplex PCR. MiXCR was run by TCRdb on the multiplex PCR reads, yielding one entry per CDR3 protein. Of a few hundred thousand distinct CDR3 sequences listed, roughly 15% were seen once; the top ten hold about 7%.

General study points: Its predictions of ophthalmopathy progression gave the model 55% to 71% sensitivity and roughly 72% specificity. Blood contained most expanded thyroid clonotypes exceeding 0.001 frequency.

This chain links TRBV10-3 with TRBJ1-1, with 8 bases fitting TRBD1. The source material was peripheral blood. This clonotype was sampled from a woman younger than 35 with stable Graves' hyperthyroidism. CDR3 DNA sequence: TGTGCCATCAGTGAGTCGAGGGACAGGACTGAAGCTTTCTTT. Its protein is CAISESRDRTEAFF.